The rows below give T cell receptor beta chains drawn from one sample of a study of T cell repertoires in cytomegalovirus infection. Each CDR3 protein is one row after TCRdb ran MiXCR on the reads. This sample has around 100,000 distinct CDR3 sequences, with 30% to 35% found just once. For these TCRs, the target antigens are not known. The specimen was CD8+ T cells from cultured PBMCs, collected from culture after CMV antigen stimulation. Every receptor here comes from a human donor in good health (CMV status not recorded). Some clones in this sample may be carry-over from other donors' samples. The CDR3 runs from the conserved cysteine through the conserved F or W. A D gene is named only where the DNA matches it firmly. For some rows the clone size is stated as once, few or many, or as a class when expanded; others skip it.

j_call,d_call,cdr3_length,clone_size,v_call,cdr3_aa,cdr3_nt
TRBJ2-4,-,14,-,TRBV2,CASSVPQGRNIQYF,TGTGCCAGCAGTGTACCACAGGGCAGAAACATTCAGTACTTC
TRBJ2-5,TRBD2,15,-,TRBV4-3,CASSRGLDQAETQYF,TGCGCCAGCAGCAGAGGACTAGATCAAGCGGAGACCCAGTACTTC
TRBJ2-7,-,11,few,TRBV20-1,CSAPHGYEQYF,TGCAGTGCTCCGCACGGGTACGAGCAGTACTTC
TRBJ2-5,-,14,few,TRBV7-6,CASSLETTEETQYF,TGTGCCAGCAGCTTAGAAACGACAGAAGAGACCCAGTACTTC
TRBJ1-3,TRBD1,22,-,TRBV6-2/TRBV6-3,CASSYSTLVSGQGYYSGNTIYF,TGTGCCAGCAGTTACTCTACGCTCGTTTCGGGACAGGGCTACTACTCTGGAAACACCATATATTTT
TRBJ1-2,-,14,few,TRBV7-9,CASSLGAGYDGYTF,TGTGCCAGCAGCTTAGGGGCAGGGTATGATGGCTACACCTTC
TRBJ2-1,-,14,many,TRBV19,CASQNTGRYNEQFF,TGTGCCAGCCAGAACACGGGACGGTACAATGAGCAGTTCTTC
TRBJ1-5,-,16,-,TRBV6-2/TRBV6-3,CASSYPPQDSNQPQHF,TGTGCCAGCAGTTACCCCCCACAGGATAGCAATCAGCCCCAGCATTTT
TRBJ2-7,TRBD1,14,-,TRBV20-1,CSATNGDSTYEQYF,TGCAGTGCTACGAACGGGGACAGCACCTACGAGCAGTACTTC
TRBJ2-5,-,13,-,TRBV24-1,CATSDSELETQYF,TGTGCCACCAGTGATTCAGAATTAGAGACCCAGTACTTC
TRBJ1-5,-,16,few,TRBV19,CASSIRHDLSNQPQHF,TGTGCCAGTAGTATTCGCCATGACCTTAGCAATCAGCCCCAGCATTTT
TRBJ2-4,-,17,many,TRBV28,CASSLLVGGSVKNIQYF,TGTGCCAGCAGTTTATTGGTTGGGGGCTCGGTCAAAAACATTCAGTACTTC
TRBJ1-1,-,15,-,TRBV4-3,CASSQVPGVGTEAFF,TGCGCCAGCAGCCAAGTACCAGGGGTGGGCACTGAAGCTTTCTTT
TRBJ1-4,-,15,-,TRBV2,CASSLDGGSYEKLFF,TGTGCCAGCAGTCTTGACGGGGGGTCATATGAAAAACTGTTTTTT
TRBJ2-5,-,15,-,TRBV28,CASSLPQGLQETQYF,TGTGCCAGCAGTTTACCACAGGGATTACAAGAGACCCAGTACTTC
TRBJ2-1,TRBD2,16,-,TRBV5-4,CASSKGLAGIYNEQFF,TGTGCCAGCAGCAAGGGACTAGCGGGGATATACAATGAGCAGTTCTTC
TRBJ2-1,TRBD2,17,many,TRBV4-2,CASSQERAGGRYNEQFF,TGTGCCAGCAGCCAAGAGCGGGCGGGGGGTCGCTACAATGAGCAGTTCTTC
TRBJ1-2,TRBD1,15,many,TRBV7-2,CASSFTGTANYGYTF,TGTGCCAGCAGCTTTACAGGGACAGCTAACTATGGCTACACCTTC
TRBJ1-6,TRBD1,15,few,TRBV27,CASRTGGGFHSPLHF,TGTGCCAGCAGGACAGGGGGCGGTTTTCATTCACCCCTCCACTTT
TRBJ2-1,-,13,-,TRBV6-1,CASSEAPPNEQFF,TGTGCCAGCAGTGAAGCGCCCCCAAATGAGCAGTTCTTC
TRBJ1-2,-,13,few,TRBV6-5,CASRGGRIYGYTF,TGTGCCAGCAGGGGGGGACGGATCTATGGCTACACCTTC
TRBJ2-7,-,13,few,TRBV5-1,CASSFGRAYEQYF,TGCGCCAGCAGCTTTGGCAGGGCCTACGAGCAGTACTTC